This is a list of T cell receptor beta chains from one sample in a study of beta chain features in type 1 diabetes. Libraries were prepared by immunoSEQ multiplex PCR; TCRdb keeps only in-frame clonotypes and omits some of them. The repertoire holds about 900,000 clones, with 17% as singletons. The sequenced sample consisted of naive CD4+ T cells from blood. The source is a woman aged 18-29 years in good health. Each CDR3 is given with its conserved first and last residue. The D gene is left open where the match is weak. Clone sizes are given selectively: once, few, many, or a class where the clone is expanded.

NA	TRBV19	TRBJ1-2	NA	TGTGCCAGTAGTATAATGCAGGGATCTGGCTACACCTTC	CASSIMQGSGYTF
NA	TRBV7-9	TRBJ1-2	NA	TGTGCCAGCAGCTTTGACCAGACAAACTACTATGGCTACACCTTC	CASSFDQTNYYGYTF
NA	TRBV18	TRBJ2-5	NA	TGTGCCAGCTCATCGTCGATCGGGACTCTTCACCAAGAGACCCAGTACTTC	CASSSSIGTLHQETQYF
NA	TRBV28	TRBJ2-5	TRBD2	TGTGCCAGCAGCGGACTAGCGGGAGTGGAGACCCAGTACTTC	CASSGLAGVETQYF
NA	TRBV7-9	TRBJ1-2	NA	TGTGCCAGCAGCTTAGAGGCCGGAGTCGATGGCTACACCTTC	CASSLEAGVDGYTF
NA	TRBV25-1	TRBJ2-7	TRBD1	TGTGCCAGCAACCCGAGACAGGGGAGGTACGAGCAGTACTTC	CASNPRQGRYEQYF
NA	TRBV7-2	TRBJ2-1	NA	TGTGCCAGCAGCCCGGGACACCCATCCTACAATGAGCAGTTCTTC	CASSPGHPSYNEQFF
NA	TRBV7-9	TRBJ2-2	TRBD2	TGTGCCAGCAGCGCGACTAGCGGGAGAGTAGGCGGGGAGCTGTTTTTT	CASSATSGRVGGELFF
NA	TRBV19	TRBJ2-2	NA	TGTGCCAGTAGAGGGCCGCGGGGCACCGGGGAGCTGTTTTTT	CASRGPRGTGELFF
few	TRBV7-6	TRBJ2-3	NA	TGTGCCAGCAGCACCCGGGATGGGGCCGGCACAGATACGCAGTATTTT	CASSTRDGAGTDTQYF
few	TRBV28	TRBJ2-2	TRBD2	TGTGCCAGCAGCTCTCCATCTCTAGCGGGAGTAGGTACCGGGGAGCTGTTTTTT	CASSSPSLAGVGTGELFF
few	TRBV11-1	TRBJ2-5	TRBD2	TGTGCCAGCAGCCGGGTTGAAGCGGGAAGGACGGACCAGTACTTC	CASSRVEAGRTDQYF
NA	TRBV28	TRBJ2-6	NA	TGTGCCAGCAGTTCAATAGGGTCTGGGGCCAACGTCCTGACTTTC	CASSSIGSGANVLTF
NA	TRBV6-6	TRBJ2-4	TRBD2	TGTGCCAGCAGTTACACAAGACTAGCGGGAGGGCGTTTC	CASSYTRLAGGRF
NA	TRBV10-3	TRBJ2-1	NA	TGTGCCATCAGGAAAGACAGACACAATGAGCAGTTCTTC	CAIRKDRHNEQFF
NA	TRBV15	TRBJ1-2	NA	TGTGCCACCAGCACCCAAAACGGGGTTCACTATGGCTACACCTTC	CATSTQNGVHYGYTF
NA	TRBV18	TRBJ2-6	NA	TGTGCCAGCTCACCCCGCACGAACAGGGCCGGGGCCAACGTCCTGACTTTC	CASSPRTNRAGANVLTF
NA	TRBV19	TRBJ2-3	TRBD2	TGTGCCAGCCGTATAGCGGGAGGGCCCGCTGGTACGCAGTATTTT	CASRIAGGPAGTQYF
few	TRBV5-6	TRBJ2-7	TRBD2	TGTGCCAGCAGCTTGGATACTAGCGGGAGGTTTTACGAGCAGTACTTC	CASSLDTSGRFYEQYF
few	TRBV5-1	TRBJ2-3	NA	TGCGCCAGCAGCAGAACTCTCGACAGAAGCACAGATACGCAGTATTTT	CASSRTLDRSTDTQYF
few	TRBV28	TRBJ1-3	NA	TGTGCCAGCAGAACCTCGGGCTCTGGAAACACCATATATTTT	CASRTSGSGNTIYF
few	TRBV28	TRBJ1-2	TRBD1	TGTGCCAGCAGTTCCACGAGACAGGGCGGGGGTCCCTACACCTTC	CASSSTRQGGGPYTF
few	TRBV11-2	TRBJ2-7	NA	TGTGCCAGCAGCTTAACGTACGAGCAGTACTTC	CASSLTYEQYF
NA	TRBV5-4	TRBJ2-1	TRBD2	TGTGCCAGCAGCTTGTCGACTAGCTTGGGGGGGGAGCAGTTCTTC	CASSLSTSLGGEQFF
few	TRBV11-2	TRBJ2-7	NA	TGTGCCAGCAGCTCGATTAGGGGACCCATTGAGGGACCCTACGAGCAGTACTTC	CASSSIRGPIEGPYEQYF
few	TRBV7-2	TRBJ1-1	TRBD1	TGTGCCAGCAGCTTAGCGGGGAACAGGGGGTACACTGAAGCTTTCTTT	CASSLAGNRGYTEAFF
NA	TRBV27	TRBJ2-2	TRBD2	TGTGCCAGCAGTTTGGGGACTAGTGGTAGGGGGGAGCTGTTTTTT	CASSLGTSGRGELFF
few	TRBV7-9	TRBJ2-3	TRBD1	TGTGCCAGCAGCCTAGCAACAGGACAAGGGGGCGCGTCGCAGTATTTT	CASSLATGQGGASQYF
few	TRBV28	TRBJ1-1	NA	TGTGCCAGCAGTTTGGGTCCAGGAGGCATGAACACTGAAGCTTTCTTT	CASSLGPGGMNTEAFF
few	TRBV7-2	TRBJ2-3	NA	TGTGCCAGCAGCTTAGCGCTTAGCGGCACAGATACGCAGTATTTT	CASSLALSGTDTQYF
NA	TRBV11-2	TRBJ2-5	NA	TGTGCCAGCAGCTTAATGTCGGCCCAGACCCAGTACTTC	CASSLMSAQTQYF